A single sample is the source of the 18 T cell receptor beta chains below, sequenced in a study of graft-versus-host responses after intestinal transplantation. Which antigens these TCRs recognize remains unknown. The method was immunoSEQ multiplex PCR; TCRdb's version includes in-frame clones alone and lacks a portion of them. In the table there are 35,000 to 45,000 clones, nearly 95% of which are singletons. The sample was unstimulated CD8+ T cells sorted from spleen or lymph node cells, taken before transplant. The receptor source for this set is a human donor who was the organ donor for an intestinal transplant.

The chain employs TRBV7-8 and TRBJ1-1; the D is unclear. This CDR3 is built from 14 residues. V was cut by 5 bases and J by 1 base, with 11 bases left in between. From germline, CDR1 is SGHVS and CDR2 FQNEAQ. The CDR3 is CASSPRVGNTEAFF. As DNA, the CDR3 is TGTGCCAGCAGCCCGCGGGTGGGGAACACTGAAGCTTTCTTT.

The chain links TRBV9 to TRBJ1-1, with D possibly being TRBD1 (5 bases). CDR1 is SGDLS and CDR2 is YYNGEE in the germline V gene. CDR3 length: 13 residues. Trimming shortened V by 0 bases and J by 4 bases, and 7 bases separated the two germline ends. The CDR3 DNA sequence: TGTGCCAGCAGCGTAGGGGGCCTCACTGAAGCTTTCTTT. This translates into CASSVGGLTEAFF.

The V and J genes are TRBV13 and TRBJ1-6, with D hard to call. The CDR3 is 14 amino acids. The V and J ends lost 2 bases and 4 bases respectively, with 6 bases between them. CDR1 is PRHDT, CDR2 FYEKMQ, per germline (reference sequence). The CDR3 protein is CASSLQQYNSPLHF. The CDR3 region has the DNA TGTGCCAGCAGCTTACAACAGTATAATTCACCCCTCCACTTT.

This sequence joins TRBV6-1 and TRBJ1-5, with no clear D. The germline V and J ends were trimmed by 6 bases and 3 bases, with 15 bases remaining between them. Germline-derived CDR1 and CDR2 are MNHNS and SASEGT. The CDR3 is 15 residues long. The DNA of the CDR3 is TGTGCCAGCAGGGTAAGCGACACGCTCAATCAGCCCCAGCATTTT. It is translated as CASRVSDTLNQPQHF.

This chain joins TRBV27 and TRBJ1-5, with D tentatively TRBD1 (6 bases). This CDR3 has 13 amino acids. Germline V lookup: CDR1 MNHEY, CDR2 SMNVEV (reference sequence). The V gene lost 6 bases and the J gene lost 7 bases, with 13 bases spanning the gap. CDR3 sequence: CASSLTGLQPQHF. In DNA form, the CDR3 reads TGTGCCAGCAGCTTAACAGGGTTACAGCCCCAGCATTTT.

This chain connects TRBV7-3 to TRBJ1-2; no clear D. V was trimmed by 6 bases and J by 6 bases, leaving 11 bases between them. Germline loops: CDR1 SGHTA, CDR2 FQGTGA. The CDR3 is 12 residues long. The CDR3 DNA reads TGTGCCAGCAGGTCCATCTGGGATGGCTACACCTTC. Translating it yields CASRSIWDGYTF.

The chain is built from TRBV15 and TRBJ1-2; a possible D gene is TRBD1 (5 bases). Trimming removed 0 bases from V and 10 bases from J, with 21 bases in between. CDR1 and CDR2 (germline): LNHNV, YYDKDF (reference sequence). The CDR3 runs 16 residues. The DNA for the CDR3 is TGTGCCACCAGCAGAGATTTTAGCGAAGGGGTCGCCGTCTACACCTTC. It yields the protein CATSRDFSEGVAVYTF. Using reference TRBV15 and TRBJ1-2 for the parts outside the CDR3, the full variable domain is DAMVIQNPRYQVTQFGKPVTLSCSQTLNHNVMYWYQQKSSQAPKLLFHYYDKDFNNEADTPDNFQSRRPNTSFCFLDIRSPGLGDTAMYLCATSRDFSEGVAVYTFGSGTRLTVV.

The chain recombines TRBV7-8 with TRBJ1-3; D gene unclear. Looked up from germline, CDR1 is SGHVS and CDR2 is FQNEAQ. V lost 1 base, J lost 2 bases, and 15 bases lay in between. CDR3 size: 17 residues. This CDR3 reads CASSLEGSVYPGNTIYF. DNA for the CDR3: TGTGCCAGCAGCTTAGAGGGCTCAGTGTACCCTGGAAACACCATATATTTT. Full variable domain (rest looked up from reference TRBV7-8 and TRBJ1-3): GAGVSQSPRYKVAKRGQDVALRCDPISGHVSLFWYQQALGQGPEFLTYFQNEAQLDKSGLPSDRFFAERPEGSVSTLKIQRTQQEDSAVYLCASSLEGSVYPGNTIYFGEGSWLTVV.

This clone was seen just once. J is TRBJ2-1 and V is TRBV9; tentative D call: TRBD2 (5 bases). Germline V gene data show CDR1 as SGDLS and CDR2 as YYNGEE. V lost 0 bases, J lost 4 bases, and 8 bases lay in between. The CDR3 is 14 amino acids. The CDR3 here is CASSVDGEYNEQFF. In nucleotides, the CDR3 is TGTGCCAGCAGCGTAGACGGGGAGTACAATGAGCAGTTCTTC.

CDR3 DNA: TGTGCCAGCAGTTACTCGTCGAGCGATCAGCCCCAGCATTTT. The encoded protein is CASSYSSSDQPQHF. The rearrangement uses TRBV6-5 and TRBJ1-5; D ambiguous. CDR1 MNHEY and CDR2 SVGAGI come from the germline V gene. V was shortened by 0 bases and J by 5 bases, with 8 bases between the two germline ends. This CDR3 comprises 14 residues.

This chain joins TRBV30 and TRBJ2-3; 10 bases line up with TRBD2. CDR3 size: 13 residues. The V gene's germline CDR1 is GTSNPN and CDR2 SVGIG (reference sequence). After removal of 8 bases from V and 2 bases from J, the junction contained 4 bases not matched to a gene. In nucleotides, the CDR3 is TGTGCCAGTAGCGGGGGGAACACAGATACGCAGTATTTT. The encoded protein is CASSGGNTDTQYF.

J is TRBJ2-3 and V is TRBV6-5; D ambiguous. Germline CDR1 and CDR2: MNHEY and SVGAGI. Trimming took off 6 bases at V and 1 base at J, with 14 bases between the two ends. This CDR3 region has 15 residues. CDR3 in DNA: TGTGCCAGCAGAGCTAGTGTATTTGGCACAGATACGCAGTATTTT. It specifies CASRASVFGTDTQYF.

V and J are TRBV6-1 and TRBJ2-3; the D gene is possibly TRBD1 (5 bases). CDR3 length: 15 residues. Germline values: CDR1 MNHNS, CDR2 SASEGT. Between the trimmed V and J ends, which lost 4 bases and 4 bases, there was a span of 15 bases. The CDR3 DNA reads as TGTGCCAGCAGTGTACAGGCGAAGTTTTCAGATACGCAGTATTTT. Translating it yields CASSVQAKFSDTQYF.

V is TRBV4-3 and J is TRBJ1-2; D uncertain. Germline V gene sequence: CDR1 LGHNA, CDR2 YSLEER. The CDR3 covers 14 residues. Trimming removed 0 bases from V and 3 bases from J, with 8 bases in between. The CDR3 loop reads CASSQDKGDYGYTF. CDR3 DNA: TGCGCCAGCAGCCAAGATAAGGGAGACTATGGCTACACCTTC.

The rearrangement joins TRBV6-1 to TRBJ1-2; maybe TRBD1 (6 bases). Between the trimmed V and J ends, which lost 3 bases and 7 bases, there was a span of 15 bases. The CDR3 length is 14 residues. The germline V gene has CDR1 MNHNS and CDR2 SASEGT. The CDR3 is CASSDLPGEGGYTF. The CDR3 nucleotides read TGTGCCAGCAGTGATTTGCCAGGGGAGGGTGGCTACACCTTC.

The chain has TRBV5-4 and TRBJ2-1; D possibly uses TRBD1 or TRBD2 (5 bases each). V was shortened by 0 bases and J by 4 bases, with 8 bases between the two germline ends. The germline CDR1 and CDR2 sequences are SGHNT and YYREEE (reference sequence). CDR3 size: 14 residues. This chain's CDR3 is CASSLEGPYNEQFF. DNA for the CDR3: TGTGCCAGCAGCTTGGAGGGACCTTACAATGAGCAGTTCTTC. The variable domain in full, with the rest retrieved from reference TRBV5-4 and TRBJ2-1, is ETGVTQSPTHLIKTRGQQVTLRCSSQSGHNTVSWYQQALGQGPQFIFQYYREEENGRGNFPPRFSGLQFPNYSSELNVNALELDDSALYLCASSLEGPYNEQFFGPGTRLTVL.

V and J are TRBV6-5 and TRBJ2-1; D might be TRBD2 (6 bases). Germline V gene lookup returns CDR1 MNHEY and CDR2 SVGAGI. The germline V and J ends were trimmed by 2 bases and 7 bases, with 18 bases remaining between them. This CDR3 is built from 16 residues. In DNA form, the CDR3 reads TGTGCCAGCAGTTACCTGCGGGATCTAGTACGGAATGAGCAGTTCTTC. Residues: CASSYLRDLVRNEQFF.

As DNA, the CDR3 is TGTGCCAGCAGTCTCCCGGACGTCCAAGAGACCCAGTACTTC. Translated: CASSLPDVQETQYF. The V call is TRBV27, the J call TRBJ2-5; unclear D gene. The CDR3 extends over 14 amino acids. The V gene lost 5 bases and the J gene lost 1 base, with 11 bases spanning the gap. Germline V lookup: CDR1 MNHEY, CDR2 SMNVEV (reference sequence).